Below, 7 T cell receptor beta chains from the same sample are listed, as sequenced in a study of T cells in Graves' hyperthyroidism and ophthalmopathy. Researchers took RNA transcripts and amplified the TCR beta CDR3 regions from them. HTBI primers were employed in a first-round RT-PCR of the TCR CDR3. TCRdb passed the multiplex PCR reads through MiXCR, listing each CDR3 protein once. This sample yields hundreds of thousands of distinct CDR3 sequences, of which over 15% are seen a single time; over 45% belongs to the top ten. Sample: blood. Every receptor here comes from a woman in her fifties or sixties with Graves' ophthalmopathy.

This clonotype was detected only a few times. The gene calls are TRBV5-1 and TRBJ1-2; TRBD1 might be the D (6 bases). There are 14 residues in the CDR3. Trimming left V 4 bases short and J 4 bases short, with 14 bases between. From germline, CDR1 is SGHRS and CDR2 YFSETQ. CDR3 loop: CASSGRTVTYGYTF. CDR3 in DNA: TGCGCCAGCAGCGGCCGGACAGTCACCTATGGCTACACCTTC.

This clonotype has a handful of counts. The chain employs TRBV9 and TRBJ1-6; TRBD1 might be the D (5 bases). V was trimmed by 2 bases and J by 0 bases, leaving 18 bases between them. Germline V gives CDR1 SGDLS, CDR2 YYNGEE. The CDR3 is 19 residues long. CDR3 DNA sequence: TGTGCCAGCAGCGTCCTGCCCGGGGCCCGGAGCTCCTATAATTCACCCCTCCACTTT. Residues: CASSVLPGARSSYNSPLHF.

The chain employs TRBV19 and TRBJ1-1, with D tentatively TRBD1 (6 bases). V dropped 5 bases and J dropped 0 bases, with 10 bases sitting between them. The CDR3 covers 14 residues. Germline values: CDR1 LNHDA, CDR2 SQIVND (reference sequence). This CDR3 is CASSWGALNTEAFF. The CDR3 bases are TGTGCCAGTAGTTGGGGGGCTCTGAACACTGAAGCTTTCTTT.

This clonotype has ten or more counts. The chain links TRBV12-3 or TRBV12-4 to TRBJ1-1; no reliable D call. The CDR3 has 10 residues. V was trimmed by 9 bases and J by 11 bases, leaving 13 bases between them. CDR3 sequence (DNA): TGTGCCAGGCCCCGCGTTTGGGCTTTCTTT. This sequence encodes CARPRVWAFF.

The rearrangement uses TRBV7-9 and TRBJ2-1, with 15 bases that match TRBD2. This CDR3 has 22 amino acids. CDR1 and CDR2 (germline): SEHNR, FQNEAQ (reference sequence). After removal of 5 bases from V and 6 bases from J, the junction contained 23 bases not matched to a gene. CDR3 loop: CASSPSRQGVGLAGGPINEQFF. Here the CDR3 DNA reads TGTGCCAGCAGCCCTAGCCGGCAGGGAGTAGGACTAGCGGGAGGGCCAATCAATGAGCAGTTCTTC.

The rearrangement links TRBV20-1 to TRBJ2-3; TRBD1 agrees at 7 bases. V trimming: 5 bases; J trimming: 2 bases; junction bases outside the gene matches: 7. CDR1 and CDR2 (germline): DFQATT, SNEGSKA (reference sequence). CDR3 length: 14 residues. CDR3 loop: CSAVQGPATDTQYF. The DNA of the CDR3 is TGCAGTGCTGTACAGGGGCCTGCCACAGATACGCAGTATTTT.

This clonotype was found many times. V gene TRBV10-3 combines with J gene TRBJ1-2; TRBD1 agrees at 9 bases. The CDR3 loop spans 13 amino acids. The germline V gene encodes CDR1 ENHRY and CDR2 SYGVKD. V lost 6 bases, J lost 7 bases, and 6 bases stayed unmatched. Here the CDR3 reads CAISLDRGTGYTF. DNA for the CDR3: TGTGCCATCAGCCTGGACAGGGGTACTGGCTACACCTTC.